This T cell receptor beta chain is drawn from a study of T cells in Graves' hyperthyroidism and ophthalmopathy. Study as a whole: Peripheral blood was collected at initial diagnosis, before any treatment.

J lost 4 bases, V lost 0 bases, and 5 bases had no gene match. The CDR3 totals 14 residues. Germline V gives CDR1 DFQATT, CDR2 SNEGSKA (reference sequence). Authors of the study amplified TCR beta CDR3 regions from RNA transcripts. First-round RT-PCR targeting the TCR CDR3 was performed with the HTBI primer set. TCRdb reanalysed the multiplex PCR reads using MiXCR and keeps one entry per CDR3 protein. In the table there are some 420,000 distinct CDR3 sequences, approximately 14% of which are singletons. Whole-study results and caveats: Onset of ophthalmopathy came a median approximately 6.5 months after the model predicted it.

This clonotype was counted ten times or more. Its specificity is not known. The J gene is TRBJ2-7, the V gene TRBV20-1; 8 bases are a match to TRBD1. Specimen: blood. This sequence originates from a woman between 18 and 30 years old with Graves' hyperthyroidism. CDR3: CSARDGQGGYEQYF. The DNA of the CDR3 is TGCAGTGCTAGAGATGGACAGGGCGGGTACGAGCAGTACTTC.